This T cell receptor (beta chain) was observed in a study of chemoradiotherapy in HPV16-positive cancers. Study at large: A couple of HPV16-positive patients' cells yielded candidate HPV-specific clones and common motifs. Study results and limitations: HPV-responsive T-cell expansion during chemoradiotherapy was linked to improved recurrence-free survival in HPV16-positive patients. Candidate HPV-specific clones and E7-related TCR motifs grew in tumor during treatment.

Clones were read by immunoSEQ multiplex PCR, and TCRdb kept only the in-frame ones, dropping some. Among approximately 12,000 clones listed, 65% to 85% were seen once. The CDR3 spans 15 residues. V was pared by 0 bases and J by 5 bases, with 11 bases between. Germline V gene lookup returns CDR1 LGHNA and CDR2 YNFKEQ. This clone was detected only a few times. Its antigen remains unidentified. Repertoires were sampled repeatedly during chemoradiotherapy. The TCR comes from a human donor with HPV-associated anogenital cancer. The specimen was obtained from a patient who underwent chemoradiotherapy. V is TRBV4-2 and J is TRBJ1-5; TRBD1 is a possible D gene (5 bases). CDR3 DNA: TGTGCCAGCAGCCAAGAAGGATGGGGGGATCAGCCCCAGCATTTT. This codes for CASSQEGWGDQPQHF.